This TCR beta chain derives from a study of cytomegalovirus exposure and HLA in healthy donors. Whole-study context: Falling in the Caucasian-associated ancestry cluster were roughly 86% of under 450 genotyped donors.

A remark on this clone: What it binds is not known.

General study findings and limits: Rarity marked most TCR sequences, yet some public TCRs occurred in many donors. Specificity of a few CMV-associated chains for CMV antigens was verified in vitro. There was a cluster of highly shared sequence variants that was likely a sequencing artifact.

Germline V lookup: CDR1 MNHNS, CDR2 SASEGT. The CDR3 has 16 residues. V lost 2 bases and J lost 2; bases outside the gene matches: 4. It was with 60 Vbeta and 13 Jbeta primers that the PCR ran. Here immunoSEQ multiplex PCR was the method, and the copy in TCRdb shows in-frame clones only, minus some. The profile shows about 160,000 clones, approximately 77% of them singletons. Sequenced material: PBMCs. The chain recombines TRBV6-1 with TRBJ1-4, with 8 nucleotides matching TRBD1. The receptor was isolated from a male donor in good health and CMV-seropositive. The CDR3 reads CASSEQGAGTNEKLFF. The CDR3, as DNA: TGTGCCAGCAGTGAACAGGGGGCCGGGACTAATGAAAAACTGTTTTTT.